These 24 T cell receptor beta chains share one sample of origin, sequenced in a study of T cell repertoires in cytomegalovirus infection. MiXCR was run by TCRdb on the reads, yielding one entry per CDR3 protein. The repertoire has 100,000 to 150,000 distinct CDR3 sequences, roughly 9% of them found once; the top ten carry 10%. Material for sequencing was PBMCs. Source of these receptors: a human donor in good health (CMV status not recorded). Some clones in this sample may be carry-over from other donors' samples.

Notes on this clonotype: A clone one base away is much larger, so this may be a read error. CDR3 protein: CASSPGLAGSDTQYF. The CDR3 DNA reads TGCGCCAGCAGCCCGGGACTAGCGGGCTCAGATACGCAGTATTTT. The genes are TRBV4-1 and TRBJ2-3; 12 bases map to TRBD2. From germline, CDR1 is MGHRA and CDR2 YSYEKL. J lost 4 bases, V lost 4 bases, and 3 bases had no gene match. The CDR3 is 15 amino acids.

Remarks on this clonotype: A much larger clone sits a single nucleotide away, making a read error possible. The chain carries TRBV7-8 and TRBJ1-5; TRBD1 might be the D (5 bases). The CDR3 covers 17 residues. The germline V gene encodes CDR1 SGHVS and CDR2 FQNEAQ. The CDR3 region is CAGSLDGASLGAQPQHF. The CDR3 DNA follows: TGTGCCGGCAGCTTAGACGGGGCCTCATTAGGGGCTCAGCCCCAGCATTTT.

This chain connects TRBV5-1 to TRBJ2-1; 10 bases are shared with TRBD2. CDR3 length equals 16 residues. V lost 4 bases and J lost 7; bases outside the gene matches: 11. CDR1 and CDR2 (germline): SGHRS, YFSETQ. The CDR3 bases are TGCGCCAGCAGCCCAAAGGTCGAGCGGGGGGGGAATGAGCAGTTCTTC. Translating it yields CASSPKVERGGNEQFF.

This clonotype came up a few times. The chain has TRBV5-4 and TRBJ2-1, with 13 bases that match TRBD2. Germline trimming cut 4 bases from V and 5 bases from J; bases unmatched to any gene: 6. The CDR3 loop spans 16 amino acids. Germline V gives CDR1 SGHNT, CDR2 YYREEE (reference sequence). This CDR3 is CASSGRTSGGDNEQFF. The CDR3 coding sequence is TGTGCCAGCAGCGGGCGGACTAGCGGGGGCGACAATGAGCAGTTCTTC.

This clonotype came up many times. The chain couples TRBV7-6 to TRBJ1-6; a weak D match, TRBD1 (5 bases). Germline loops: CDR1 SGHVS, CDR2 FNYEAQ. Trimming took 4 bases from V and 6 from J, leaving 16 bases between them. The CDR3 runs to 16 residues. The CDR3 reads CASSSQPGRPNSPLHF. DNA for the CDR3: TGTGCCAGCAGCTCCCAGCCGGGACGGCCTAATTCACCCCTCCACTTT.

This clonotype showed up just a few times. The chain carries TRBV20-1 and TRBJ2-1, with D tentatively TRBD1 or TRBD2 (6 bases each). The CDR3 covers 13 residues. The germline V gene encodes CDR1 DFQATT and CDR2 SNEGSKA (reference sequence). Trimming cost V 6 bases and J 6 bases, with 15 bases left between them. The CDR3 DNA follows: TGCAGTGCCCTTGTGGGGGGCCGCAATGAGCAGTTCTTC. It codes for CSALVGGRNEQFF.

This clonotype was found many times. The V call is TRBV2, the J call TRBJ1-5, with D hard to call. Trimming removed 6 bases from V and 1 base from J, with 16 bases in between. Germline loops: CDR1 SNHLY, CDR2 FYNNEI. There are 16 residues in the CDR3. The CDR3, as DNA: TGTGCCAGCAGCACCTCAAGAACAAGAAGCAATCAGCCCCAGCATTTT. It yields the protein CASSTSRTRSNQPQHF.

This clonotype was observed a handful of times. CDR3 residues: CASSRTEESYTF. The CDR3 nucleotides are TGTGCCAGCAGTAGGACAGAAGAGAGCTACACCTTC. The rearrangement uses TRBV25-1 and TRBJ1-2; TRBD1 might be the D (6 bases). The V gene's germline CDR1 is MGHDK and CDR2 SYGVNS. The germline V and J ends were trimmed by 5 bases and 9 bases, with 13 bases remaining between them. This CDR3 comprises 12 residues.

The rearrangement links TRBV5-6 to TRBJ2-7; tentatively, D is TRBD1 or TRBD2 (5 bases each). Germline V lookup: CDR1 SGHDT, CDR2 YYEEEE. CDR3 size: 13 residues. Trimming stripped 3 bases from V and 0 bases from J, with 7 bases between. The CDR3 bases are TGTGCCAGCAGCTGGGACGCCTCCTACGAGCAGTACTTC. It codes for CASSWDASYEQYF.

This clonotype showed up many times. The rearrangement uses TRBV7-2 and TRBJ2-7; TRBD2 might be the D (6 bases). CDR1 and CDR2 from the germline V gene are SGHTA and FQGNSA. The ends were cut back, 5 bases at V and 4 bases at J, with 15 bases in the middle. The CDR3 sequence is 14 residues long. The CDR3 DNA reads TGTGCCAGCAGCCCCGCCCCGGGGGAGTACGAGCAGTACTTC. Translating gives CASSPAPGEYEQYF. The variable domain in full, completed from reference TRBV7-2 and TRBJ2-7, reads GAGVSQSPSNKVTEKGKDVELRCDPISGHTALYWYRQSLGQGLEFLIYFQGNSAPDKSGLPSDRFSAERTGGSVSTLTIQRTQQEDSAVYLCASSPAPGEYEQYFGPGTRLTVT.

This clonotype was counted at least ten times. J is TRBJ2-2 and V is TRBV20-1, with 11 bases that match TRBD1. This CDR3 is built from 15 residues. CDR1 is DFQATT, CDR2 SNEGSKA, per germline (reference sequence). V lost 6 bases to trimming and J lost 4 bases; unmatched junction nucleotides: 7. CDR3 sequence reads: CSATPGTGGTGELFF. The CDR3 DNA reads TGCAGTGCCACCCCCGGGACAGGGGGCACCGGGGAGCTGTTTTTT.

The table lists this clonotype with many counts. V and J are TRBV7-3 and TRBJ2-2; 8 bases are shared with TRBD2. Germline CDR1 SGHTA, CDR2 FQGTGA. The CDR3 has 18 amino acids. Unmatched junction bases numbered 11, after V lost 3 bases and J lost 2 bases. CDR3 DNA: TGTGCCAGCAGCTTGGCGGCAGCGGGGGCCGCAAACACCGGGGAGCTGTTTTTT. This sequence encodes CASSLAAAGAANTGELFF.

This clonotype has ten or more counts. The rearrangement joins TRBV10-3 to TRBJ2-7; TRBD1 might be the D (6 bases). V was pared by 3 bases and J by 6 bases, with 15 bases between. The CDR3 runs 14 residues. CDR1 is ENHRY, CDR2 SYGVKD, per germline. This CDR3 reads CAISEIGQMGEQYF. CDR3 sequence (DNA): TGTGCCATCAGTGAAATAGGACAGATGGGCGAGCAGTACTTC.

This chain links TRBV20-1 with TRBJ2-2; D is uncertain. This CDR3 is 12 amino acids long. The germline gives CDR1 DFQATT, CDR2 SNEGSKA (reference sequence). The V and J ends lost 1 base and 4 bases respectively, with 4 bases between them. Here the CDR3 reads CSARVRTGELFF. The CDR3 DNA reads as TGCAGTGCTAGAGTTCGCACCGGGGAGCTGTTTTTT.

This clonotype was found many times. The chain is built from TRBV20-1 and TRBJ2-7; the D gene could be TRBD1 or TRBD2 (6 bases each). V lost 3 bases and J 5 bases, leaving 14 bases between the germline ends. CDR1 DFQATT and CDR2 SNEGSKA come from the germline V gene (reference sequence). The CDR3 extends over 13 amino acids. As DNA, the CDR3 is TGCAGTGCTAGCAGGGGACTCACGAACGAGCAGTACTTC. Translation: CSASRGLTNEQYF.

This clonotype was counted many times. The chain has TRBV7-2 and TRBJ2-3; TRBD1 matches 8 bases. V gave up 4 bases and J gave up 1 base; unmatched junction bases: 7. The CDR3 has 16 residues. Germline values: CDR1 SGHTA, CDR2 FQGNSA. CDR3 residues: CASSSPGGAGTDTQYF. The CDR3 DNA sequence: TGTGCCAGCAGCTCCCCAGGGGGCGCCGGCACAGATACGCAGTATTTT. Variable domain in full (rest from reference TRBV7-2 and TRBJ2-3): GAGVSQSPSNKVTEKGKDVELRCDPISGHTALYWYRQSLGQGLEFLIYFQGNSAPDKSGLPSDRFSAERTGGSVSTLTIQRTQQEDSAVYLCASSSPGGAGTDTQYFGPGTRLTVL.

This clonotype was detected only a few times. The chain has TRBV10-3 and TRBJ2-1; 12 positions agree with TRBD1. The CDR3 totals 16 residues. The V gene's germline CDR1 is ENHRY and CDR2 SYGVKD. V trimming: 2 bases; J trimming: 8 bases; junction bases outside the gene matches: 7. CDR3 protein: CAISEVGTGGQDEQFF. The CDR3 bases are TGTGCCATCAGTGAGGTGGGGACAGGGGGCCAGGATGAGCAGTTCTTC.

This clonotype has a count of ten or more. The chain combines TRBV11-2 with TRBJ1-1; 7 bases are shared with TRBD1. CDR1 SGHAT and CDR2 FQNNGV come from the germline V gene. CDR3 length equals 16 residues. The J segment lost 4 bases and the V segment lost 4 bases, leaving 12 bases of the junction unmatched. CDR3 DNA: TGTGCCAGCAGCTCCCTGACAGGGAGAGAGGGCACTGAAGCTTTCTTT. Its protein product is CASSSLTGREGTEAFF.

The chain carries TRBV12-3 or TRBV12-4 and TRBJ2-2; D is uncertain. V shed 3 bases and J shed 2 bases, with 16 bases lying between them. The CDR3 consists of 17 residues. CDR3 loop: CASSFQLRAANTGELFF. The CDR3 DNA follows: TGTGCCAGCAGTTTCCAGCTTCGCGCCGCTAACACCGGGGAGCTGTTTTTT.

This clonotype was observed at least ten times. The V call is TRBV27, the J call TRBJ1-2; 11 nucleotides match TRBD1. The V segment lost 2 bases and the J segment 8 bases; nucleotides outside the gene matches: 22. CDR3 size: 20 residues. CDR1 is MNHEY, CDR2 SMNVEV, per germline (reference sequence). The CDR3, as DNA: TGTGCCAGCAGTTTAACCCCCCATGGACAGGGGGCGATTATGAGAGACGGCTACACCTTC. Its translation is CASSLTPHGQGAIMRDGYTF.

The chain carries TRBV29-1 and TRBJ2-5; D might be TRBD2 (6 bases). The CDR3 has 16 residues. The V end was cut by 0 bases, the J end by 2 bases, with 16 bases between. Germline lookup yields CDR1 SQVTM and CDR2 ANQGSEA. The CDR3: CSVEDLLEGAQETQYF. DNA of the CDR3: TGCAGCGTTGAAGATTTATTGGAGGGAGCTCAAGAGACCCAGTACTTC.

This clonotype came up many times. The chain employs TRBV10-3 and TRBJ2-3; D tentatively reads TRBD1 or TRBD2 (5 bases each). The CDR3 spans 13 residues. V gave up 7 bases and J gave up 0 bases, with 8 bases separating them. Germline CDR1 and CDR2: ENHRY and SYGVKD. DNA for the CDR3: TGTGCCATCACCAGGGACAGCACAGATACGCAGTATTTT. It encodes CAITRDSTDTQYF.

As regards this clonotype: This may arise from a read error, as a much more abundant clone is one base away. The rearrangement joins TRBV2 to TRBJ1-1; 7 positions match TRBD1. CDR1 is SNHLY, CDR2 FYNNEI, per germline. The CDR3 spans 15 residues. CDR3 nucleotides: TGTGCCAGCAGCCTTGGGCCGACAGGGACCACTGAAGCTCTCTTT. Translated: CASSLGPTGTTEALF. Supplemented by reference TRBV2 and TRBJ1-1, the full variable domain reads EPEVTQTPSHQVTQMGQEVILRCVPISNHLYFYWYRQILGQKVEFLVSFYNNEISEKSEIFDDQFSVERPDGSNFTLKIRSTKLEDSAMYFCASSLGPTGTTEALFGQGTRLTVV.

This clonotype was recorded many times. The CDR3 is CASSSASGFSNQPQHF. In DNA, the CDR3 is TGTGCCAGCAGTTCTGCATCGGGATTTAGCAATCAGCCCCAGCATTTT. The chain has TRBV12-3 or TRBV12-4 and TRBJ1-5; D remains ambiguous. The ends were cut back, 4 bases at V and 0 bases at J, with 13 bases in the middle. The CDR3 covers 16 residues.